These 22 T cell receptor beta chains were sequenced from one sample in a study of PD-1 blockade in classical Hodgkin lymphoma. The time point was: cycle 4 day 1 (C4D1), after more than five weeks of nivolumab. Brentuximab vedotin exposure varied among the patients, all of whom had relapsed after autologous stem cell transplantation. Libraries were prepared by immunoSEQ multiplex PCR; TCRdb keeps only in-frame clonotypes and omits some of them. The table lists 21,000 or so clones, 88% of them singletons. Specimen: peripheral blood mononuclear cells (PBMCs), collected before the fourth cycle of nivolumab. The source of these receptors is a human donor with classical Hodgkin lymphoma.

The chain recombines TRBV9 with TRBJ1-4; D not certain. CDR1 is SGDLS and CDR2 is YYNGEE in the germline V gene. V dropped 0 bases and J dropped 7 bases, with 13 bases sitting between them. The CDR3 loop spans 15 amino acids. The CDR3 DNA reads TGTGCCAGCAGCGTAGGTGTTGCATCTGGTGAAAAACTGTTTTTT. This translates into CASSVGVASGEKLFF.

The chain uses TRBV7-2 and TRBJ1-2; 8 bases align to TRBD1. The germline V gene has CDR1 SGHTA and CDR2 FQGNSA. The CDR3 runs to 18 residues. With V trimmed by 1 base and J by 5 bases, 15 bases remained unmatched. CDR3 bases: TGTGCCAGCAGCTTAGATGCCAGGGGGCGTCGGGGTGTATATGGCTACACCTTC. Protein: CASSLDARGRRGVYGYTF.

Relative to its sample, this clone is medium-sized. The chain's CDR3 is CASSYTRLDEQYF. CDR3 bases: TGTGCCAGCAGTTATACCAGACTTGATGAGCAGTACTTC. This chain uses TRBV6-6 with TRBJ2-7; D is ambiguous. V was pared by 3 bases and J by 7 bases, with 13 bases between. The germline CDR1 and CDR2 sequences are MNHNY and SVGAGI (reference sequence). The CDR3 runs 13 residues.

The chain combines TRBV13 with TRBJ2-1, with D maybe TRBD2 (6 bases). The CDR3 is 15 amino acids. V dropped 4 bases and J dropped 7 bases, with 17 bases sitting between them. Germline V CDR1 and CDR2: PRHDT, FYEKMQ (reference sequence). The CDR3 bases are TGTGCCAGCAGCTCGACTAGGGCCCGATTAAATGAGCAGTTCTTC. This translates into CASSSTRARLNEQFF.

The chain employs TRBV6-1 and TRBJ1-2; D unclear. CDR3 length equals 13 residues. Germline CDR1 is MNHNS and CDR2 is SASEGT. The V gene lost 6 bases and the J gene lost 5 bases, with 13 bases spanning the gap. As DNA, the CDR3 is TGTGCCAGCAGGCCCTTTGAGAAGTATGGCTACACCTTC. Translating gives CASRPFEKYGYTF.

The chain has TRBV5-1 and TRBJ2-1, with 13 positions matching TRBD2. J gave up 6 bases and V 0 bases, and 0 bases lay outside the gene matches. Per germline, CDR1 SGHRS and CDR2 YFSETQ. The CDR3 extends over 15 amino acids. CDR3 protein: CASSLGTSGSNEQFF. The CDR3 DNA sequence: TGCGCCAGCAGCTTGGGGACTAGCGGGAGCAATGAGCAGTTCTTC.

This clone has only one observation. The V call is TRBV30, the J call TRBJ2-7; D call uncertain. CDR1 and CDR2 (germline): GTSNPN, SVGIG (reference sequence). V was trimmed by 7 bases and J by 6 bases, leaving 19 bases between them. The CDR3 consists of 13 residues. CDR3 protein: CALRPFSDGEQYF. CDR3 bases: TGTGCCTTAAGACCTTTCTCGGACGGCGAGCAGTACTTC.

This clone was recorded once. The chain links TRBV4-2 to TRBJ2-3, with 13 bases identical to TRBD2. The J segment lost 5 bases and the V segment lost 5 bases, leaving 7 bases of the junction unmatched. The CDR3 length is 16 residues. The V gene's germline CDR1 is LGHNA and CDR2 YNFKEQ. CDR3: CASSLELAGGRDTQYF. The CDR3 bases are TGTGCCAGCAGCTTGGAACTAGCGGGAGGGAGAGATACGCAGTATTTT.

The chain couples TRBV7-8 to TRBJ1-5; 7 nucleotides match TRBD1. Per the germline V gene, CDR1 is SGHVS and CDR2 is FQNEAQ. The CDR3 sequence is 15 residues long. V lost 8 bases to trimming and J lost 7 bases; unmatched junction nucleotides: 14. CDR3 in amino acids: CASGPIGGGRQPQHF. CDR3 nucleotides: TGTGCCAGCGGACCCATTGGAGGGGGCAGACAGCCCCAGCATTTT.

The chain is built from TRBV5-4 and TRBJ2-5; 9 bases match TRBD2. V lost 3 bases to trimming and J lost 3 bases; unmatched junction nucleotides: 3. Germline V lookup: CDR1 SGHNT, CDR2 YYREEE (reference sequence). CDR3 length: 14 amino acids. CDR3 sequence: CASSWAGGEETQYF. The CDR3 DNA is TGTGCCAGCAGCTGGGCGGGGGGGGAAGAGACCCAGTACTTC.

The J gene is TRBJ2-7, the V gene TRBV2, with 8 bases lining up with TRBD2. CDR1 and CDR2 from the germline V gene are SNHLY and FYNNEI. This CDR3 has 14 amino acids. J was trimmed by 2 bases and V by 5 bases; bases with no gene match: 5. CDR3 region: CASSSGTSPYEQYF. CDR3 nucleotides: TGTGCCAGCAGTTCCGGGACTAGTCCCTACGAGCAGTACTTC. Using reference TRBV2 and TRBJ2-7 for the parts outside the CDR3, the full variable domain is EPEVTQTPSHQVTQMGQEVILRCVPISNHLYFYWYRQILGQKVEFLVSFYNNEISEKSEIFDDQFSVERPDGSNFTLKIRSTKLEDSAMYFCASSSGTSPYEQYFGPGTRLTVT.

V usage is TRBV19 and J usage is TRBJ2-2, with TRBD2 matching 8 bases. The CDR3 consists of 18 residues. CDR1 is LNHDA and CDR2 is SQIVND in the germline V gene (reference sequence). V gave up 2 bases and J gave up 7 bases; unmatched junction bases: 15. CDR3 nucleotides: TGTGCCAGTAGTATAAGTAGGGGATCAGCGGGGGCTCACGGGGAGCTGTTTTTT. The encoded protein is CASSISRGSAGAHGELFF.

The chain couples TRBV11-2 to TRBJ2-5; D is perhaps TRBD1 (6 bases). V was clipped by 5 bases and J by 3 bases, with 16 bases between them. From germline, CDR1 is SGHAT and CDR2 FQNNGV. This CDR3 contains 15 residues. CDR3 DNA sequence: TGTGCCAGCAGCCCCAGGGGCTCCCTGGAAGAGACCCAGTACTTC. It is translated as CASSPRGSLEETQYF.

The rearrangement links TRBV30 to TRBJ1-2; TRBD1 matches at 8 bases. Losses at the gene ends were 3 bases for V and 3 bases for J; bases not matched to a gene: 6. The CDR3 is 14 residues long. The germline CDR1 and CDR2 sequences are GTSNPN and SVGIG (reference sequence). CDR3 amino acids: CAWSDRGLDYGYTF. Written as DNA, the CDR3 is TGTGCCTGGAGCGACAGGGGATTGGACTATGGCTACACCTTC.

A remark on this clone: The sample holds other DNA sequences that translate to the same CDR3. The V and J genes are TRBV6-5 and TRBJ2-7; D is ambiguous. Trimming removed 2 bases at V and 3 bases at J, with 8 bases between. The V gene's germline CDR1 is MNHEY and CDR2 SVGAGI. This CDR3 has 13 amino acids. The CDR3 region has the DNA TGTGCCAGCAGTTACCCGGGCAGCTACGAGCAGTACTTC. Residues: CASSYPGSYEQYF.

The rearrangement links TRBV18 to TRBJ1-1; 8 positions match TRBD1. V gave up 4 bases and J gave up 3 bases; unmatched junction bases: 10. Germline V CDR1 and CDR2: KGHSH, LQKENI. There are 16 residues in the CDR3. The chain's CDR3 is CASSQDRAARDTEAFF. In DNA form, the CDR3 reads TGTGCCAGCTCACAGGACAGGGCCGCTCGCGACACTGAAGCTTTCTTT.

This clone was observed a single time. The chain is built from TRBV18 and TRBJ1-1; 9 nucleotides agree with TRBD1. CDR1 is KGHSH and CDR2 is LQKENI in the germline V gene. After removal of 3 bases from V and 0 bases from J, the junction contained 2 bases not matched to a gene. The CDR3 has 15 amino acids. CDR3 loop: CASSPRDRVNTEAFF. The DNA of the CDR3 is TGTGCCAGCTCACCCCGGGACAGGGTGAACACTGAAGCTTTCTTT.

This rearrangement joins TRBV18 to TRBJ1-1; D possibly corresponds to TRBD1 (5 bases). The germline V and J ends were trimmed by 8 bases and 0 bases, with 13 bases remaining between them. The CDR3 runs 14 residues. Germline values: CDR1 KGHSH, CDR2 LQKENI. This CDR3 is CASTEQVLNTEAFF. CDR3 sequence (DNA): TGTGCCAGCACGGAACAGGTGCTGAACACTGAAGCTTTCTTT.

The chain combines TRBV5-4 with TRBJ2-7, with D possibly being TRBD1 or TRBD2 (5 bases each). Germline values: CDR1 SGHNT, CDR2 YYREEE (reference sequence). Trimming left V 4 bases short and J 6 bases short, with 11 bases between. This CDR3 has 12 amino acids. CDR3 amino acids: CASSQGRSEQYF. CDR3 nucleotides: TGTGCCAGCAGCCAGGGACGTTCCGAGCAGTACTTC.

The V gene is TRBV27, the J gene TRBJ2-1, with D maybe TRBD1 (5 bases). The CDR3 is made up of 14 amino acids. Looked up from germline, CDR1 is MNHEY and CDR2 is SMNVEV (reference sequence). V dropped 4 bases and J dropped 10 bases, with 17 bases sitting between them. The chain's CDR3 is CASSSGQRVSEQFF. The CDR3 bases are TGTGCCAGCAGTTCAGGGCAGCGAGTGAGCGAGCAGTTCTTC.

The count of this clone is one. The V gene is TRBV18, the J gene TRBJ2-3; possibly TRBD1 or TRBD2 for D (5 bases each). Germline CDR1 KGHSH, CDR2 LQKENI. The ends were cut back, 1 base at V and 2 bases at J, with 13 bases in the middle. The CDR3 loop spans 16 amino acids. The CDR3 region has the DNA TGTGCCAGCTCACCACTTCGGGACGGTTTCACAGATACGCAGTATTTT. Its translation is CASSPLRDGFTDTQYF. The full variable domain, in which reference TRBV18 and TRBJ2-3 provide the parts outside the CDR3, is NAGVMQNPRHLVRRRGQEARLRCSPMKGHSHVYWYRQLPEEGLKFMVYLQKENIIDESGMPKERFSAEFPKEGPSILRIQQVVRGDSAAYFCASSPLRDGFTDTQYFGPGTRLTVL.

The chain employs TRBV5-4 and TRBJ1-2, with D perhaps TRBD1 (5 bases). Germline CDR1 is SGHNT and CDR2 is YYREEE (reference sequence). This CDR3 is 14 amino acids long. V gave up 1 base and J gave up 4 bases, with 11 bases separating them. The CDR3 nucleotides read TGTGCCAGCAGCTTGTTGCAGGGCTTCTATGGCTACACCTTC. Its translation is CASSLLQGFYGYTF.